Below, 27 T cell receptor beta chains from the same sample are listed, as sequenced in a study of blood T cell repertoires in COVID-19. Using immunoSEQ multiplex PCR, the repertoire was profiled, and TCRdb retains in-frame clones only, with some absent. The sample comprises 130,000 to 150,000 clones, roughly 84% of which are singletons, and 5.8% rests with the top ten. The sequenced sample was PBMCs or T cells enriched from blood (not recorded which). These receptors originate from a woman aged 45-65 years who had been exposed to COVID-19.

A few counts support this clone. The chain has TRBV29-1 and TRBJ2-3; D might be TRBD2 (5 bases). V lost 0 bases and J 4 bases, leaving 20 bases between the germline ends. This CDR3 is 17 amino acids long. Germline lookup yields CDR1 SQVTM and CDR2 ANQGSEA. The CDR3 DNA reads as TGCAGCGTTGAAGATCACGTAACGGGGAGAGGTGCAGATACGCAGTATTTT. Amino acid sequence: CSVEDHVTGRGADTQYF.

CDR3 protein: CASSQASGLAAYEQYF. The CDR3 DNA follows: TGTGCCAGCAGCCAAGCCTCGGGACTAGCAGCCTACGAGCAGTACTTC. The chain links TRBV3-1 (or the pseudogene TRBV3-2) to TRBJ2-7; TRBD2 agrees at 9 bases. The CDR3 is 16 amino acids. The ends lost 1 base at V and 2 bases at J; junction bases unmatched: 6. The germline CDR1 and CDR2 sequences are LGHDT and YNNKEL (reference sequence).

The chain recombines TRBV6-5 with TRBJ1-3; TRBD1 is a possible D gene (5 bases). CDR3 length equals 15 residues. The germline CDR1 and CDR2 sequences are MNHEY and SVGAGI. Trimming removed 6 bases at V and 0 bases at J, with 12 bases between. The CDR3 coding sequence is TGTGCCAGCAGGATCCAGGGCTTCTCTGGAAACACCATATATTTT. Translated, it gives CASRIQGFSGNTIYF.

The rearrangement links TRBV25-1 to TRBJ1-1; D call uncertain. CDR1 is MGHDK, CDR2 SYGVNS, per germline. The V and J ends lost 6 bases and 3 bases respectively, with 17 bases between them. CDR3 size: 15 residues. CDR3 protein: CASSALRGGYTEAFF. Here the CDR3 DNA reads TGTGCCAGCAGCGCCCTCCGGGGAGGCTACACTGAAGCTTTCTTT.

Only a few counts were recorded for this clone. The V and J genes are TRBV5-1 and TRBJ1-3, with D tentatively TRBD1 (5 bases). This CDR3 comprises 16 residues. The V gene lost 1 base and the J gene lost 0 bases, with 11 bases spanning the gap. Germline CDR1 and CDR2: SGHRS and YFSETQ. CDR3 coding DNA: TGCGCCAGCAGCTTGACCATTCAGGGCTCTGGAAACACCATATATTTT. As protein: CASSLTIQGSGNTIYF.

In the case of this clone: The germline gene is not matched at one end of the junction; a read error may be the cause. This chain joins TRBV7-7 and TRBJ2-3, with TRBD2 as a possible D gene (6 bases). CDR1 and CDR2 from the germline V gene are SSHAT and FNYEAQ (reference sequence). The length of the CDR3 is 14 residues. In DNA, the CDR3 is TGTGCTAGCAGCTTAGGGACTTCCCCAGATACGCAGTATTTT. Protein: CASSLGTSPDTQYF.

The CDR3 loop reads CASSLEAGGRYEQYF. The CDR3 DNA reads TGTGCCAGCAGCTTAGAGGCGGGGGGGCGTTACGAGCAGTACTTC. The V and J genes are TRBV11-2 and TRBJ2-7, with TRBD2 identical over 9 bases. V gave up 0 bases and J gave up 4 bases; unmatched junction bases: 4. The CDR3 is 15 amino acids. Germline V gene sequence: CDR1 SGHAT, CDR2 FQNNGV.

The table lists this clone with a few counts. The chain joins TRBV6-6 to TRBJ1-1, with D perhaps matching TRBD1 (5 bases). The CDR3 consists of 13 residues. V lost 0 bases to trimming and J lost 5 bases, with 7 bases between them. Germline loops: CDR1 MNHNY, CDR2 SVGAGI (reference sequence). The CDR3 sequence: CASSYSEGTEAFF. The CDR3 DNA reads TGTGCCAGCAGTTACTCGGAGGGGACTGAAGCTTTCTTT.

This chain uses TRBV3-1 (or the pseudogene TRBV3-2) with TRBJ2-5; the D is unclear. Per the germline V gene, CDR1 is LGHDT and CDR2 is YNNKEL (reference sequence). CDR3 length equals 15 residues. V was shortened by 1 base and J by 2 bases, with 11 bases between the two germline ends. The CDR3 loop is CASSQVSSAQETQYF. CDR3 nucleotides: TGTGCCAGCAGCCAAGTTAGCTCGGCTCAAGAGACCCAGTACTTC.

The chain is built from TRBV7-2 and TRBJ2-5; the D gene is possibly TRBD1 (6 bases). V dropped 5 bases and J dropped 6 bases, with 13 bases sitting between them. CDR3 length: 13 amino acids. The germline V gene has CDR1 SGHTA and CDR2 FQGNSA. The CDR3 region has the DNA TGTGCCAGCAGCAACAGGGTTAAACAGACCCAGTACTTC. It is translated as CASSNRVKQTQYF.

V and J are TRBV11-3 and TRBJ2-1; 13 nucleotides match TRBD2. With 5 bases clipped from V and 9 bases from J, the junction kept 10 bases outside the gene matches. CDR1 and CDR2 from the germline V gene are SGHNT and YENEEA. This CDR3 has 16 residues. CDR3 sequence: CASSVRLAGGRGEQFF. As DNA, the CDR3 is TGTGCCAGCAGCGTCAGACTAGCGGGAGGACGAGGTGAGCAGTTCTTC.

The rearrangement joins TRBV25-1 to TRBJ1-1; D gene uncertain. CDR3 size: 13 residues. Trimming pared 10 bases from V and 1 base from J, leaving 13 bases between. Per germline, CDR1 MGHDK and CDR2 SYGVNS. In DNA, the CDR3 is TGTGCCACTACCCCGCTAGGGAACACTGAAGCTTTCTTT. Its translation: CATTPLGNTEAFF.

This chain connects TRBV6-6 to TRBJ1-5, with D perhaps matching TRBD1 (6 bases). Trimming took 6 bases from V and 6 from J, leaving 12 bases between them. The CDR3 covers 13 residues. CDR1 MNHNY and CDR2 SVGAGI come from the germline V gene (reference sequence). CDR3 sequence reads: CASRQQGTQPQHF. CDR3 nucleotides: TGTGCCAGCAGACAACAGGGAACTCAGCCCCAGCATTTT.

This CDR3 is CASSPSIAYGYTF. CDR3 nucleotides: TGTGCCAGCAGCCCATCCATAGCCTATGGCTACACCTTC. This chain links TRBV5-4 with TRBJ1-2, with no clear D. Trimming took off 4 bases at V and 4 bases at J, with 11 bases between the two ends. The CDR3 covers 13 residues. Germline CDR1 reads SGHNT; CDR2 reads YYREEE (reference sequence).

The V and J genes are TRBV13 and TRBJ1-5, with 9 nucleotides matching TRBD1. This CDR3 is built from 23 residues. The ends lost 5 bases at V and 9 bases at J; junction bases unmatched: 35. In germline, CDR1 is PRHDT, CDR2 FYEKMQ (reference sequence). The CDR3 loop is CASSINQGPRASGQGFGTWPQHF. In DNA form, the CDR3 reads TGTGCCAGCAGCATAAATCAGGGCCCCCGGGCCTCGGGACAGGGATTTGGGACATGGCCCCAGCATTTT.

The chain links TRBV7-9 to TRBJ2-1; TRBD1 matches 11 bases. Germline CDR1 is SEHNR and CDR2 is FQNEAQ (reference sequence). The CDR3 runs to 14 residues. V trimming: 5 bases; J trimming: 7 bases; junction bases outside the gene matches: 4. The CDR3 nucleotides are TGTGCCAGCAGCCCCCGGGACAGGGGGAATGAGCAGTTCTTC. It is translated as CASSPRDRGNEQFF.

This clone was recorded a few times. The J gene is TRBJ1-1, the V gene TRBV29-1, with 7 bases aligning to TRBD1. V was pared by 7 bases and J by 6 bases, with 14 bases of the junction left unmatched. Germline V gives CDR1 SQVTM, CDR2 ANQGSEA. There are 14 residues in the CDR3. CDR3 nucleotides: TGCAGCGCAGTGGTGACAGGGCGCCCACCTGAAGCTTTCTTT. As protein: CSAVVTGRPPEAFF.

The rearrangement uses TRBV6-5 and TRBJ1-5; the match to TRBD1 covers 10 bases. The CDR3 covers 14 residues. Germline V gene data show CDR1 as MNHEY and CDR2 as SVGAGI. V shed 7 bases and J 6 bases; nucleotides not matched to a gene: 6. CDR3 sequence reads: CASMTGGIGQPQHF. The CDR3 DNA is TGTGCCAGCATGACAGGGGGCATCGGTCAGCCCCAGCATTTT.

The chain joins TRBV4-3 to TRBJ2-1, with 7 bases lining up with TRBD2. Germline V gene lookup returns CDR1 LGHNA and CDR2 YSLEER. The trim removed 0 bases at V and 6 bases at J, leaving 14 bases unmatched. CDR3 size: 18 residues. The CDR3 spells CASSQEEYSSGAFNEQFF. CDR3 sequence (DNA): TGCGCCAGCAGCCAAGAAGAGTACTCTAGCGGTGCATTCAATGAGCAGTTCTTC.

The chain couples TRBV6-5 to TRBJ2-1; 8 bases agree with TRBD2. From germline, CDR1 is MNHEY and CDR2 SVGAGI. This CDR3 comprises 12 residues. J gave up 7 bases and V 8 bases, and 4 bases lay outside the gene matches. In DNA form, the CDR3 reads TGTGCCAGCTATAGCGGGGTGAATGAGCAGTTCTTC. Translation: CASYSGVNEQFF.

Here the CDR3 reads CASSPTGQGGRTGELFF. DNA for the CDR3: TGTGCCAGCAGCCCGACAGGACAGGGAGGACGAACCGGGGAGCTGTTTTTT. The gene calls are TRBV4-2 and TRBJ2-2, with 8 nucleotides matching TRBD1. V trimming: 4 bases; J trimming: 5 bases; junction bases outside the gene matches: 12. The CDR3 length is 17 residues. The germline CDR1 and CDR2 sequences are LGHNA and YNFKEQ.

This clone has a handful of counts. Here the CDR3 reads CASSEAAHDRTNNEQFF. The CDR3 DNA reads as TGTGCCAGCAGTGAAGCCGCTCACGACAGAACTAACAATGAGCAGTTCTTC. The rearrangement links TRBV6-1 to TRBJ2-1; tentative D call: TRBD1 (5 bases). Germline-derived CDR1 and CDR2 are MNHNS and SASEGT. This CDR3 region has 17 residues. V dropped 0 bases and J dropped 5 bases, with 17 bases sitting between them.

The J gene is TRBJ2-1, the V gene TRBV4-2, with 10 bases that match TRBD2. Germline V lookup: CDR1 LGHNA, CDR2 YNFKEQ. This CDR3 is 17 amino acids long. Germline trimming cut 0 bases from V and 6 bases from J; bases unmatched to any gene: 8. CDR3 region: CASSQELRAGGLNEQFF. CDR3 DNA: TGTGCCAGCAGCCAAGAACTGCGAGCGGGGGGGCTCAATGAGCAGTTCTTC.

Remarks on this clone: Other DNA sequences in this specimen translate into the identical CDR3. The chain uses TRBV3-1 (or the pseudogene TRBV3-2) and TRBJ2-7, with no clear D. Germline-derived CDR1 and CDR2 are LGHDT and YNNKEL (reference sequence). The ends were cut back, 3 bases at V and 4 bases at J, with 7 bases in the middle. The CDR3 has 12 residues. The CDR3 is CASSHRSYEQYF. CDR3 DNA: TGTGCCAGCAGCCACAGGTCTTACGAGCAGTACTTC.

The V gene is TRBV3-1 (or the pseudogene TRBV3-2), the J gene TRBJ2-1; D is possibly TRBD1 (6 bases). Trimming left V 3 bases short and J 6 bases short, with 18 bases between. The CDR3 spans 16 residues. The germline CDR1 and CDR2 sequences are LGHDT and YNNKEL (reference sequence). The CDR3 sequence is CASSHPDAGGGNEQFF. The DNA for the CDR3 is TGTGCCAGCAGCCATCCGGACGCTGGGGGCGGCAATGAGCAGTTCTTC.

The chain carries TRBV11-3 and TRBJ2-1; tentative D call: TRBD2 (5 bases). CDR3 length equals 17 residues. Deletions cut 5 bases from V and 1 base from J, with 18 bases between. CDR1 SGHNT and CDR2 YENEEA come from the germline V gene. The CDR3 nucleotides read TGTGCCAGCAGCCCTAACACGGGGAAAAGGTCCTACAATGAGCAGTTCTTC. It codes for CASSPNTGKRSYNEQFF.

The rearrangement uses TRBV28 and TRBJ2-5, with 12 bases lining up with TRBD2. CDR1 is MDHEN, CDR2 SYDVKM, per germline. Trimming took 4 bases from V and 5 from J; bases not matched to a gene: 8. The CDR3 loop spans 16 amino acids. CDR3 DNA sequence: TGTGCCAGCAGTTCCTCTAGCGGGAGGGCCGTGGAGACCCAGTACTTC. Protein product: CASSSSSGRAVETQYF.